This T cell receptor beta chain stems from a study of shared clonotypes between healthy human individuals. Notes on the study in general: Among non-shared clonotypes, generation probabilities were lower than among those shared by all four donors.

Within Nashville, Tennessee resided all donors, each a Caucasian adult. Notes on this clone: Antigen unknown.

Assay execution proceeded at the deep level. Some clones are missing from TCRdb's copy, which holds only in-frame ones; the method was immunoSEQ multiplex PCR. There are 2 million to 2.5 million clones in the sample; 90% to 95% occur only once, and 0.3% to 0.4% lies in the top ten. The CDR3 is made up of 15 amino acids. V was clipped by 0 bases and J by 0 bases, with 9 bases between them. Germline CDR1 is SGHTA and CDR2 is FQGNSA. V usage is TRBV7-2 and J usage is TRBJ2-7, with a tentative D call TRBD1 (6 bases). This receptor was obtained from a man between 18 and 35 years old in good health. Some clones in this sample may be carry-over from other donors' samples. Input material: naive CD4+ T cells from PBMCs. Subset meaning: CD45RA+ positively selected. CDR3 nucleotide sequence: TGTGCCAGCAGCTTAGCTTCGGACAGCTCCTACGAGCAGTACTTC. It yields the protein CASSLASDSSYEQYF.